The text below deals with one TCR beta chain. In the original workflow: Amplification of reference gene primers was used by the study to estimate nucleated cell counts. The protocol was immunoSEQ multiplex PCR, while the TCRdb copy is restricted to in-frame clones and leaves out a portion. V and J calls and clone size are given by that table; D and trimming were obtained from the DNA. The data show some 80,000 clones, with around nine tenths seen just once and 18% held by the top ten. The data were obtained in a study of blood T cell repertoires in COVID-19. Study summary: COVID-19 samples collected from the United States, Italy and Spain covered acute and convalescent phases. Sources were T cells, B-cell-depleted T cells, or PBMCs; the material itself was cDNA or gDNA.

CDR1 MRHNA and CDR2 SNTAGT come from the germline V gene. V dropped 6 bases and J dropped 6; count of bases not matched to a gene: 4. The CDR3 loop spans 14 amino acids. The sequence was collected from a human donor in a cohort sampled during active COVID-19. Source material: peripheral blood. This chain joins TRBV6-4 and TRBJ1-6; 8 positions agree with TRBD1. In nucleotides, the CDR3 is TGTGCCAGCAGCGCCACAGGGGGTAATTCACCCCTCCACTTT. Its translation: CASSATGGNSPLHF.